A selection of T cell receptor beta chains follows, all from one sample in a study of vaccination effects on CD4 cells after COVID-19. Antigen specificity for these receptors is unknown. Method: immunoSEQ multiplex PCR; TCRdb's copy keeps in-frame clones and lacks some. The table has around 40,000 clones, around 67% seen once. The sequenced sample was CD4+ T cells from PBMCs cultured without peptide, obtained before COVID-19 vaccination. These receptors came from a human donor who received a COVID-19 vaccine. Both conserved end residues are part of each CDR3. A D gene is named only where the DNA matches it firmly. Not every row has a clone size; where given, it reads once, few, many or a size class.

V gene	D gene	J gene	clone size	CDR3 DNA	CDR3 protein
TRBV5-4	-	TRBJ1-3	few	TGTGCCAGCAGCTTGGGAAGGACCGACTCTGGAAACACCATATATTTT	CASSLGRTDSGNTIYF
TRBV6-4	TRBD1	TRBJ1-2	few	TGTGCCAGCAGTCCAGACAGGGACGGGCGCTATGGCTACACCTTC	CASSPDRDGRYGYTF
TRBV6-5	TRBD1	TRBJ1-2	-	TGTGCCAGCAGACCCACAGGGGGCTATGGCTACACCTTC	CASRPTGGYGYTF
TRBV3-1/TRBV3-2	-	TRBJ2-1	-	TGTGCCAGCTCCCGACCCACCTACAATGAGCAGTTCTTC	CASSRPTYNEQFF
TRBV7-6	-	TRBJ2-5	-	TGTGCCAGCAGCTTGAATGGACGCGTTTCGAGCCAAGAGACCCAGTACTTC	CASSLNGRVSSQETQYF
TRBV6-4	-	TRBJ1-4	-	TGTGCCAGCAGTGACTCGAGTAAGGACTCACCCCGAAAACTGTTTTTT	CASSDSSKDSPRKLFF
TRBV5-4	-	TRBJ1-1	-	TGTGCCAGCAGACCAGGGTCGGTGAACACTGAAGCTTTCTTT	CASRPGSVNTEAFF
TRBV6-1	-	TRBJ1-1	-	TGTGCCAGCAGTGAAGCCGGACACACTGAAGCTTTCTTT	CASSEAGHTEAFF
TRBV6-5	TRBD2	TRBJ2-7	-	TGTGCCAGCAGTTTCCAGCGGGGGGAATACGAGCAGTACTTC	CASSFQRGEYEQYF
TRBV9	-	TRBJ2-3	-	TGTGCCAGCAGCGTTGAGGATACGCAGTATTTT	CASSVEDTQYF
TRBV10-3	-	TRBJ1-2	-	TGTGCCATCAGTGAGCAGGGTTCCAACTATGGCTACACCTTC	CAISEQGSNYGYTF
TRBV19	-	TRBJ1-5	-	TGTGCCAGTAGTATGGACAGTTTCGGCAATCAGCCCCAGCATTTT	CASSMDSFGNQPQHF
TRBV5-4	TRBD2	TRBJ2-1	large	TGTGCCAGCAGCCCGACTAGCGGGAGGGCCCCTGAGCAGTTCTTC	CASSPTSGRAPEQFF